This entry lists 27 T cell receptor beta chains sequenced from one sample in a study of shared clonotypes between healthy human individuals. Assay: immunoSEQ multiplex PCR; the TCRdb copy retains only in-frame clones and omits some. The data contain 2 million to 2.5 million clones, over 90% of them singletons. Material for sequencing was naive CD4+ T cells from PBMCs. Subset in this sample: CD45RA+ positively selected. The receptor source for this set is a young man in good health. Some clones in this sample may be carry-over from other donors' samples.

V and J are TRBV4-1 and TRBJ2-5; no clear D. Trimming cost V 1 base and J 3 bases, with 12 bases left between them. Germline assignment: CDR1 MGHRA and CDR2 YSYEKL. CDR3 size: 15 residues. The CDR3 protein is CASSQVGRDEETQYF. CDR3 DNA sequence: TGCGCCAGCAGCCAAGTGGGCAGAGATGAAGAGACCCAGTACTTC.

The sample holds one count of this clone. The rearrangement joins TRBV7-9 to TRBJ1-5, with 7 bases aligning to TRBD1. Per germline, CDR1 SEHNR and CDR2 FQNEAQ (reference sequence). This CDR3 spans 14 amino acids. The ends lost 4 bases at V and 5 bases at J; junction bases unmatched: 5. CDR3 in amino acids: CASSSDRVHQPQHF. The CDR3, as DNA: TGTGCCAGCAGCTCCGACAGGGTTCATCAGCCCCAGCATTTT.

The chain combines TRBV14 with TRBJ2-5; 10 nucleotides align to TRBD1. The length of the CDR3 is 16 residues. Germline V gene sequence: CDR1 SGHDN, CDR2 FVKESK. V shed 0 bases and J 5 bases; nucleotides not matched to a gene: 6. CDR3 sequence reads: CASSQEGDRGWETQYF. Here the CDR3 DNA reads TGTGCCAGCAGCCAAGAGGGGGACAGGGGATGGGAGACCCAGTACTTC.

This chain joins TRBV7-2 and TRBJ2-7; 8 bases map to TRBD1. Germline CDR1 reads SGHTA; CDR2 reads FQGNSA. The V segment lost 0 bases and the J segment 5 bases; nucleotides outside the gene matches: 12. The CDR3 totals 17 residues. For the CDR3, the DNA is TGTGCCAGCAGCTTAGCCTTCGACAGGGGACTTCCCCACGAGCAGTACTTC. Translating gives CASSLAFDRGLPHEQYF.

V and J are TRBV6-5 and TRBJ2-5; 7 nucleotides agree with TRBD2. The CDR3 is 16 residues long. CDR1 and CDR2 (germline): MNHEY, SVGAGI. V lost 2 bases to trimming and J lost 5 bases; unmatched junction nucleotides: 11. The CDR3 sequence: CASSYRSGARVETQYF. The CDR3 DNA reads as TGTGCCAGCAGTTACAGAAGCGGGGCGCGGGTGGAGACCCAGTACTTC.

V is TRBV7-9 and J is TRBJ2-5; unclear D gene. The germline V and J ends were trimmed by 1 base and 7 bases, with 7 bases remaining between them. CDR3 length equals 12 residues. From germline, CDR1 is SEHNR and CDR2 FQNEAQ (reference sequence). CDR3 loop: CASSLEQPTQYF. CDR3 nucleotide sequence: TGTGCCAGCAGCTTAGAACAACCGACCCAGTACTTC.

This sequence joins TRBV5-1 and TRBJ2-5; D assignment may be TRBD1 or TRBD2 (6 bases each). V was clipped by 0 bases and J by 4 bases, with 16 bases between them. Germline V gene lookup returns CDR1 SGHRS and CDR2 YFSETQ. The CDR3 has 16 residues. CDR3 residues: CASSLGPEGGPETQYF. In DNA, the CDR3 is TGCGCCAGCAGCTTGGGACCGGAGGGGGGTCCAGAGACCCAGTACTTC. Full variable domain (missing parts from reference TRBV5-1 and TRBJ2-5): KAGVTQTPRYLIKTRGQQVTLSCSPISGHRSVSWYQQTPGQGLQFLFEYFSETQRNKGNFPGRFSGRQFSNSRSEMNVSTLELGDSALYLCASSLGPEGGPETQYFGPGTRLLVL.

The V gene is TRBV7-9, the J gene TRBJ1-1; D uncertain. The CDR3 totals 11 residues. V lost 1 base and J 11 bases, leaving 8 bases between the germline ends. Germline lookup yields CDR1 SEHNR and CDR2 FQNEAQ (reference sequence). This CDR3 is CASSLVGEAFF. The CDR3, as DNA: TGTGCCAGCAGCTTAGTGGGAGAGGCTTTCTTT.

V is TRBV30 and J is TRBJ1-5, with 9 bases matching TRBD1. Trimming took 1 base from V and 7 from J; bases not matched to a gene: 2. Germline V gene lookup returns CDR1 GTSNPN and CDR2 SVGIG (reference sequence). This CDR3 spans 13 amino acids. Here the CDR3 DNA reads TGTGCCTGGAGTGGGGACAGGGCCCAGCCCCAGCATTTT. Its protein product is CAWSGDRAQPQHF.

The J gene is TRBJ1-1, the V gene TRBV2; no clear D. CDR3 length: 14 residues. The germline V and J ends were trimmed by 4 bases and 5 bases, with 14 bases remaining between them. Germline values: CDR1 SNHLY, CDR2 FYNNEI. The CDR3 DNA sequence: TGTGCCAGCAGTGCGGACCGGGCGGCGACTGAAGCTTTCTTT. Residues: CASSADRAATEAFF.

This clone was recorded once. The chain joins TRBV28 to TRBJ2-7; weak D call: TRBD2 (6 bases). The V and J ends lost 6 bases and 4 bases respectively, with 13 bases between them. The CDR3 consists of 13 residues. CDR1 and CDR2 from the germline V gene are MDHEN and SYDVKM. The CDR3, as DNA: TGTGCCAGCAGGGGACTGGATAGTTACGAGCAGTACTTC. Translated: CASRGLDSYEQYF.

CDR3 coding DNA: TGTGCCAGCAGCTTCTTGCTTACAGATACGCAGTATTTT. Translating gives CASSFLLTDTQYF. J is TRBJ2-3 and V is TRBV11-2; no definite D call. The length of the CDR3 is 13 residues. The V gene lost 3 bases and the J gene lost 3 bases, with 7 bases spanning the gap. From germline, CDR1 is SGHAT and CDR2 FQNNGV.

For this clone: In the same sample, other DNA sequences code for this CDR3. J is TRBJ2-2 and V is TRBV15; D remains unclear. With 0 bases removed from V and 6 bases from J, the gap between germline ends came to 5 bases. This CDR3 is built from 13 residues. The V gene's germline CDR1 is LNHNV and CDR2 YYDKDF (reference sequence). The CDR3 region is CATSRDRAGELFF. The CDR3 DNA sequence: TGTGCCACCAGCAGAGACCGGGCCGGGGAGCTGTTTTTT.

CDR3 residues: CASSAAAGKNIQYF. The CDR3, as DNA: TGTGCCAGCAGCGCGGCGGCAGGCAAAAACATTCAGTACTTC. V gene TRBV5-6 combines with J gene TRBJ2-4; D is undetermined. The V and J ends lost 4 bases and 3 bases respectively, with 11 bases between them. Germline-derived CDR1 and CDR2 are SGHDT and YYEEEE. CDR3 length: 14 amino acids.

The rearrangement links TRBV10-3 to TRBJ2-6, with a weak D call TRBD1 (5 bases). Trimming left V 3 bases short and J 3 bases short, with 6 bases between. CDR1 ENHRY and CDR2 SYGVKD come from the germline V gene. The CDR3 is 14 residues long. The CDR3 loop is CAISDRVGANVLTF. CDR3 sequence (DNA): TGTGCCATCAGTGACAGGGTTGGGGCCAACGTCCTGACTTTC.

The chain links TRBV5-5 to TRBJ2-7, with 7 bases identical to TRBD1. Per germline, CDR1 SGHKS and CDR2 YYEKEE (reference sequence). Unmatched junction bases numbered 12, after V lost 6 bases and J lost 3 bases. The CDR3 runs 15 residues. The CDR3 DNA reads as TGTGCCAGCACTCTGGGGCCGGGACAGTACTACGAGCAGTACTTC. It translates to CASTLGPGQYYEQYF.

In the case of this clone: The junction does not match germline at one end; this may be a read error. The sample has other DNA sequences that encode this CDR3 too. The rearrangement links TRBV29-1 to TRBJ1-2; D gene ambiguous. In germline, CDR1 is SQVTM, CDR2 ANQGSEA. The CDR3 is 11 amino acids. The CDR3 nucleotides are TGCAGCGTCGAAGCTAACTATGGCTACACCTTC. It is translated as CSVEANYGYTF.

The chain links TRBV10-3 to TRBJ2-7, with TRBD2 as a possible D gene (6 bases). Trimming removed 4 bases from V and 4 bases from J, with 20 bases in between. This CDR3 comprises 16 residues. Germline V lookup: CDR1 ENHRY, CDR2 SYGVKD. The CDR3 here is CAISAAAGWGEYEQYF. The CDR3 nucleotides read TGTGCCATCAGTGCGGCGGCGGGATGGGGGGAGTACGAGCAGTACTTC.

V and J are TRBV15 and TRBJ2-5; maybe TRBD2 (6 bases). CDR3 size: 15 residues. CDR1 is LNHNV, CDR2 YYDKDF, per germline (reference sequence). Trimming left V 5 bases short and J 5 bases short, with 18 bases between. The DNA for the CDR3 is TGTGCCACCAGCCCCGGGGGTACGGCGGGCGAGACCCAGTACTTC. This translates into CATSPGGTAGETQYF.

The rearrangement links TRBV7-2 to TRBJ2-7; no clear D gene. Trimming took off 2 bases at V and 6 bases at J, with 14 bases between the two ends. This CDR3 has 14 residues. Germline CDR1 reads SGHTA; CDR2 reads FQGNSA. Here the CDR3 reads CASSLRATNPEQYF. The DNA of the CDR3 is TGTGCCAGCAGCTTACGGGCGACAAACCCCGAGCAGTACTTC.

This clone was found a few times. The chain carries TRBV5-1 and TRBJ1-5; TRBD1 matches 10 bases. Germline CDR1 and CDR2: SGHRS and YFSETQ. The CDR3 runs 15 residues. The ends lost 4 bases at V and 5 bases at J; junction bases unmatched: 6. CDR3 sequence: CASSETGGAYQPQHF. The CDR3 coding sequence is TGCGCCAGCAGCGAGACAGGGGGCGCCTATCAGCCCCAGCATTTT.

This clone was seen a single time. The gene calls are TRBV7-2 and TRBJ2-1; 7 nucleotides align to TRBD2. Germline V gene data show CDR1 as SGHTA and CDR2 as FQGNSA. The V gene end was trimmed by 8 bases and the J gene end by 8 bases; junction bases not matched to a gene: 12. The CDR3 loop spans 14 amino acids. CDR3 in amino acids: CASRRGGSYYEQFF. For the CDR3, the DNA is TGTGCCAGCCGCCGGGGCGGGAGTTACTATGAGCAGTTCTTC. Full variable domain (rest looked up from reference TRBV7-2 and TRBJ2-1): GAGVSQSPSNKVTEKGKDVELRCDPISGHTALYWYRQSLGQGLEFLIYFQGNSAPDKSGLPSDRFSAERTGGSVSTLTIQRTQQEDSAVYLCASRRGGSYYEQFFGPGTRLTVL.

The DNA for the CDR3 is TGCGCCAGCAGTGTAACCAGGGAGGACACTGAAGCTTTCTTT. Encoded protein: CASSVTREDTEAFF. This chain links TRBV10-1 with TRBJ1-1; maybe TRBD1 (5 bases). The germline V and J ends were trimmed by 4 bases and 3 bases, with 12 bases remaining between them. This CDR3 is built from 14 residues. CDR1 is WNHNN, CDR2 SYGVQD, per germline (reference sequence).

The gene calls are TRBV18 and TRBJ2-3; TRBD1 matches at 8 bases. This CDR3 region has 16 residues. In germline, CDR1 is KGHSH, CDR2 LQKENI. V lost 3 bases to trimming and J lost 1 base; unmatched junction nucleotides: 6. Written as DNA, the CDR3 is TGTGCCAGCTCACCGCAAACGACAGGGGGCACAGATACGCAGTATTTT. Protein sequence: CASSPQTTGGTDTQYF.

This chain joins TRBV2 and TRBJ2-5; a weak D match, TRBD1 (5 bases). Germline CDR1 SNHLY, CDR2 FYNNEI. The CDR3 sequence is 15 residues long. Trimming pared 4 bases from V and 1 base from J, leaving 13 bases between. CDR3 residues: CASSGQPRPQETQYF. As DNA, the CDR3 is TGTGCCAGCAGTGGACAGCCGCGACCCCAAGAGACCCAGTACTTC. The whole variable domain, filled in from reference TRBV2 and TRBJ2-5, reads EPEVTQTPSHQVTQMGQEVILRCVPISNHLYFYWYRQILGQKVEFLVSFYNNEISEKSEIFDDQFSVERPDGSNFTLKIRSTKLEDSAMYFCASSGQPRPQETQYFGPGTRLLVL.

The V gene is TRBV7-7, the J gene TRBJ2-5, with D maybe TRBD1 (8 bases). V was trimmed by 4 bases and J by 7 bases, leaving 16 bases between them. The CDR3 extends over 14 amino acids. CDR1 and CDR2 from the germline V gene are SSHAT and FNYEAQ (reference sequence). CDR3 protein: CASSSGQGGGTQYF. In DNA form, the CDR3 reads TGTGCCAGCAGCTCTGGACAGGGCGGGGGGACCCAGTACTTC.

The chain uses TRBV5-6 and TRBJ2-3; TRBD2 aligns across 12 bases. The CDR3 length is 16 residues. CDR1 is SGHDT and CDR2 is YYEEEE in the germline V gene. With 2 bases clipped from V and 3 bases from J, the junction kept 4 bases outside the gene matches. CDR3: CASSFILAGGTDTQYF. CDR3 in DNA: TGTGCCAGCAGCTTTATCCTAGCGGGAGGGACAGATACGCAGTATTTT.